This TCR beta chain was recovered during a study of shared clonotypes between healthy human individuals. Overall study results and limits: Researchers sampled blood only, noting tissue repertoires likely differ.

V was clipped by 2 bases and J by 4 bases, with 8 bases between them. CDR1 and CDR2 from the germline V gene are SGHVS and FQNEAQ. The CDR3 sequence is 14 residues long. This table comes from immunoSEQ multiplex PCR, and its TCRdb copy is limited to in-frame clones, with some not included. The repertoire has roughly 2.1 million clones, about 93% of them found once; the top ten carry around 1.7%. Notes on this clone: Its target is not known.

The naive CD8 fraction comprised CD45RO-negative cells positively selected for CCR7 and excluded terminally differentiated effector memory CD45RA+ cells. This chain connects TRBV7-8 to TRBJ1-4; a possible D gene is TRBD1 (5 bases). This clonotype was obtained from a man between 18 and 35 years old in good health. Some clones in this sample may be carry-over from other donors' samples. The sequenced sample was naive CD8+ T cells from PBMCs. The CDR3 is CASSLRGYNEKLFF. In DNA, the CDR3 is TGTGCCAGCAGCTTACGGGGGTATAATGAAAAACTGTTTTTT.